This TCR beta chain was identified during a study of tissue T cells after allogeneic stem cell transplantation. The time point denotes: mouse harvest day 7 after allogeneic transplant. The graft held 10^6 splenic CD5+ T cells and 10^7 T-cell-depleted bone marrow cells. B6 (H2b) cells into BALB/c (H2d) mice; tissues taken at day 7 or 14. Points from the study as a whole: Shared clones across patients were few; motif clustering revealed tissue-specific shared signatures. This small cohort was clinically heterogeneous, and sampling depth was a limitation. Within patients, tissue anatomy strongly shaped TCR repertoire composition.

This clone has only a few counts. Its specificity is not known. Genes here carry mouse names. The CDR3 extends 1 residue past the end of the read, so its final part is completed from the germline J gene. The germline gives CDR1 KGHPV, CDR2 FQNQEV (reference sequence). The CDR3 totals 13 residues. Unmatched junction bases numbered 3, after V lost 4 bases and J lost 4 bases. Using immunoSEQ multiplex PCR, the repertoire was profiled, and TCRdb retains in-frame clones only, with some absent. The sample has around 6,100 clones; roughly 40% are singletons. This receptor was identified in a female BALB/c mouse given C57BL/6 T cells with graft-versus-host disease after an allogeneic hematopoietic cell transplant. The material sequenced was skin. The V gene is TRBV26, the J gene TRBJ1-2, with 7 bases identical to TRBD1. The CDR3 DNA, read in part, is TGTGCCAGCAGTCGGGACAGCGGCTCCGACTACACC. Encoded protein: CASSRDSGSDYT. The CDR3 in full is CASSRDSGSDYTF.